This TCR beta chain was sequenced in a study of prognosis after radiotherapy for stage I lung cancer. For the study at large: Therapy that ran concurrently with stereotactic body radiotherapy was given to no patient.

A draw of approximately 6 milliliters of peripheral blood took place at each of two time points. Broader study findings: The median unique TCR clone count dropped from about 9,200 to 6,500 after stereotactic body radiation therapy. Patients who went on to get distant metastases had lower Shannon entropy after stereotactic body radiation therapy.

V lost 4 bases and J lost 0, with 15 bases in between. The CDR3 runs 16 residues. Germline V gives CDR1 MNHEY, CDR2 SVGEGT. Amplicons of TCR beta CDR3 were generated from genomic DNA by two-round multiplex PCR. First-round PCR, the initial amplification, used primers specific to each TRBV and TRBJ gene. MiXCR, applied by TCRdb to the multiplex PCR reads, yields one record per CDR3 protein. The sample lists under 55,000 distinct CDR3 sequences, less than 45% seen once, with just under 9.5% in the top ten. This clonotype was counted many times. Antigen specificity is unknown. This clonotype was sampled from a donor aged 50 or older with non-small cell lung cancer. Sequences were derived from PBMCs, sampled before or after stereotactic body radiation therapy (not recorded which). The chain combines TRBV6-2 or TRBV6-3 with TRBJ1-1; TRBD1 is a possible D gene (5 bases). The CDR3 region has the DNA TGTGCCAGCAGTTCTACAGGTGGGGGAATGAACACTGAAGCTTTCTTT. This translates into CASSSTGGGMNTEAFF.